The T cell receptor beta chain described here comes from a study of CD8+CD57+ T cells in acquired aplastic anemia. Overall study context: Recorded DNA amounts for sorted CD4+ and CD8+ cells had an average of 3.2 ug.

The CDR3 spans 11 residues. The germline CDR1 and CDR2 sequences are ENHRY and SYGVKD. V was trimmed by 5 bases and J by 5 bases, leaving 5 bases between them. Concerning this clonotype itself: The antigen remains unidentified.

Patients who underwent sequencing had shown CD8+CD57+ cell expansion by flow cytometry. TCR beta VDJ and CDR3 profiling used genomic DNA as template. TCRdb independently ran MiXCR on the reads; one entry per CDR3 protein. The sample contains under 350,000 distinct CDR3 sequences, 56% of which appear only once. Findings and limits, study-wide: In CD8+ cells, Simpson's diversity showed no significant difference between patients and controls.

The chain combines TRBV10-3 with TRBJ2-3; unclear D gene. The TCR originated in a human donor with aplastic anemia. Sequencing was performed on sorted CD4+, CD8+, or CD8+CD57+ T cells (not recorded which) from PBMCs. CDR3 sequence (DNA): TGTGCCATCAGTTTGGGAGATACGCAGTATTTT. Its protein is CAISLGDTQYF.